A single T cell receptor beta chain is shown here with its context. The sample comes from a study of cytotoxic CD8 clonotypes in ibrutinib-treated CLL. Sequenced by immunoSEQ multiplex PCR; TCRdb stores in-frame clones only, minus some. The sample yields about 250,000 clones, roughly 70% seen once. The V and J ends lost 6 bases and 3 bases, in that order; junction bases with no gene match: 7. The CDR3 has 15 amino acids. Germline V gene lookup returns CDR1 MNHEY and CDR2 SVGAGI. This chain connects TRBV6-5 to TRBJ1-4; 7 bases map to TRBD1. The receptor was derived from a human donor with chronic lymphocytic leukemia. The source material was PBMCs, sampled after 24 months of ibrutinib treatment. CDR3 bases: TGTGCCAGCAGCCGGACAGGCGGGCCTAATGAAAAACTGTTTTTT. Protein product: CASSRTGGPNEKLFF.